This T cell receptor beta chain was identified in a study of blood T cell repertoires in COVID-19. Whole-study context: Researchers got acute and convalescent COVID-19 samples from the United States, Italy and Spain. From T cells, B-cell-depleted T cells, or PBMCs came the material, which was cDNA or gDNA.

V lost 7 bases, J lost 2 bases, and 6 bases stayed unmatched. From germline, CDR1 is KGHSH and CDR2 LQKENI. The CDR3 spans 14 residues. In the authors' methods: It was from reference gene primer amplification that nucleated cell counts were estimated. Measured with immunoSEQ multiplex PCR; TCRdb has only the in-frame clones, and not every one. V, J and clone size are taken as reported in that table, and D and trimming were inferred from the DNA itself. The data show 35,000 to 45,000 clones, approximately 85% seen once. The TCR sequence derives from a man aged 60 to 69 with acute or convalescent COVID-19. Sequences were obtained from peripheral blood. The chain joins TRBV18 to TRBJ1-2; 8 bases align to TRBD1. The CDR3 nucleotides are TGTGCCAGCTGCCCGGGACAGGAGAACTATGGCTACACCTTC. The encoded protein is CASCPGQENYGYTF.